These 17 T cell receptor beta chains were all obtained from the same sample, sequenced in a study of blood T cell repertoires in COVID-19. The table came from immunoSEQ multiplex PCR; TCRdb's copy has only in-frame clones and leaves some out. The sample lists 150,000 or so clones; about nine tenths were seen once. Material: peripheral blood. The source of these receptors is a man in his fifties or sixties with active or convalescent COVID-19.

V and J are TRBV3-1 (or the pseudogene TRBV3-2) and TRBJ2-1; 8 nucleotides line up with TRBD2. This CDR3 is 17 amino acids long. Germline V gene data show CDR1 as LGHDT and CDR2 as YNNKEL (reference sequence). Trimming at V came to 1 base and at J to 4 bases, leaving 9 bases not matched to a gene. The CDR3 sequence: CASSQGPGGPAYNEQFF. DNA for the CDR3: TGTGCCAGCAGCCAAGGGCCGGGAGGGCCTGCTTACAATGAGCAGTTCTTC.

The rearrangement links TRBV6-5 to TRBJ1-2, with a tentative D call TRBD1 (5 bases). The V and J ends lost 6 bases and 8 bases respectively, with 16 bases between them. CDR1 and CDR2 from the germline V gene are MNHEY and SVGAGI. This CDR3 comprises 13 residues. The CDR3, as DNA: TGTGCCAGCAGCCCCCGGGGGACGCGAGGCTACACCTTC. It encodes CASSPRGTRGYTF.

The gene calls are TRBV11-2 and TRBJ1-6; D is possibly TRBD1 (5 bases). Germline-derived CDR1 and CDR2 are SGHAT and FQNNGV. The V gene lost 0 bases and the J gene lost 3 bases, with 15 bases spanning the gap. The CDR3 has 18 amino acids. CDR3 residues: CASSLDSGGQGYNSPLHF. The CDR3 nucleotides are TGTGCCAGCAGCTTAGATTCGGGAGGGCAGGGCTATAATTCACCCCTCCACTTT. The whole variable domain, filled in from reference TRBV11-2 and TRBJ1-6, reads EAGVAQSPRYKIIEKRQSVAFWCNPISGHATLYWYQQILGQGPKLLIQFQNNGVVDDSQLPKDRFSAERLKGVDSTLKIQPAKLEDSAVYLCASSLDSGGQGYNSPLHFGNGTRLTVT.

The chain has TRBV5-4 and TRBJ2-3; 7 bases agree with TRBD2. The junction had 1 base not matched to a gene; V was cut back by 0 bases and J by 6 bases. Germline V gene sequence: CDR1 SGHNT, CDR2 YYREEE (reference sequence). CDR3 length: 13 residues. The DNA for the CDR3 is TGTGCCAGCAGCTTGGCAGCGGGGGATACGCAGTATTTT. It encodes CASSLAAGDTQYF.

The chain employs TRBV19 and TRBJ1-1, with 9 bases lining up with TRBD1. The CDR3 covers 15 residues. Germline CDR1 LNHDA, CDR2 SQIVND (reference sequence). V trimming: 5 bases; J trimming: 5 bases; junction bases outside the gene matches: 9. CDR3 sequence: CASSAMTGGRTEAFF. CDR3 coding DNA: TGTGCCAGTAGTGCCATGACAGGGGGGCGAACTGAAGCTTTCTTT.

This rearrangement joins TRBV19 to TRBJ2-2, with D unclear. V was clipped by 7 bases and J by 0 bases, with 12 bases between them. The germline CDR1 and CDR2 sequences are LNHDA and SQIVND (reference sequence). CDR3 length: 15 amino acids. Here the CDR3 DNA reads TGTGCCAGTACCGGGTTAGCCGCGAACACCGGGGAGCTGTTTTTT. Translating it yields CASTGLAANTGELFF.

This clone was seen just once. CDR3 bases: TGTGCCAGCAGCTATGGGACATTTTTGGGAGAGACCCAGTACTTC. It encodes CASSYGTFLGETQYF. The rearrangement joins TRBV11-2 to TRBJ2-5, with a tentative D call TRBD1 (6 bases). The CDR3 extends over 15 amino acids. In germline, CDR1 is SGHAT, CDR2 FQNNGV. V lost 4 bases and J lost 4, with 16 bases in between.

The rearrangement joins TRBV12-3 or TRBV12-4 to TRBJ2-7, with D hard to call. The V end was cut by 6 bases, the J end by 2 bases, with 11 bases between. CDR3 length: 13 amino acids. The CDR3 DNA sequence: TGTGCCAGCAGGCCGGCGGATCCCTACGAGCAGTACTTC. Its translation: CASRPADPYEQYF.

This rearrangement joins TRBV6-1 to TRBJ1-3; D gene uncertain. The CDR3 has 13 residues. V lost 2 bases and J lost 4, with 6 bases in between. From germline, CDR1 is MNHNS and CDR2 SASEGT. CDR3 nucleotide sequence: TGTGCCAGCAGTGAATCCGGGGGAAACACCATATATTTT. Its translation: CASSESGGNTIYF.

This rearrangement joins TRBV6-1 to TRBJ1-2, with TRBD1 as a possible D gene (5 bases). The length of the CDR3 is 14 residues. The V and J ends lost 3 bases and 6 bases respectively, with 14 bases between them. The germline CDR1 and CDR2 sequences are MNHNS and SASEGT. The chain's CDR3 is CASSELTGRDGYTF. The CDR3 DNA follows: TGTGCCAGCAGTGAGTTAACAGGCCGAGATGGCTACACCTTC.

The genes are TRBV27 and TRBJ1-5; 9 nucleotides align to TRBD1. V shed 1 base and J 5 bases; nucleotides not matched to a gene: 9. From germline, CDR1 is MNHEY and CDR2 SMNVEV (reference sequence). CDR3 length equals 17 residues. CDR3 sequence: CASSLFPGQGSHQPQHF. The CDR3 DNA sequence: TGTGCCAGCAGTTTATTCCCCGGACAGGGGTCGCATCAGCCCCAGCATTTT.

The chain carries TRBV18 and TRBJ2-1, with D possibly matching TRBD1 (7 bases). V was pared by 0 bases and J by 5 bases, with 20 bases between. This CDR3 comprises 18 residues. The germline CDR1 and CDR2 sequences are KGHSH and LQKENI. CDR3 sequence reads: CASSPPKAGGRSNNEQFF. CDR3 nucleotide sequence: TGTGCCAGCTCACCACCGAAGGCAGGGGGGAGAAGCAACAATGAGCAGTTCTTC.

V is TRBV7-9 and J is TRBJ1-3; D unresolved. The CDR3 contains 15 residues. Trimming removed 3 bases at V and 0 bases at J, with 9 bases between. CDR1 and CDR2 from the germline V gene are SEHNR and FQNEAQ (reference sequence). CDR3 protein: CASSLPLSSGNTIYF. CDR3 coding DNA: TGTGCCAGCAGCTTGCCCTTGAGCTCTGGAAACACCATATATTTT.

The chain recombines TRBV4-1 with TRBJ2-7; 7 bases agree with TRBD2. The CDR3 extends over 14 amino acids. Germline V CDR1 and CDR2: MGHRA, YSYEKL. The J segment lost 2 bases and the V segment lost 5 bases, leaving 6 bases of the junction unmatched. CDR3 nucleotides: TGCGCCAGCAGCTTGGGAGGGAACACCTACGAGCAGTACTTC. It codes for CASSLGGNTYEQYF.

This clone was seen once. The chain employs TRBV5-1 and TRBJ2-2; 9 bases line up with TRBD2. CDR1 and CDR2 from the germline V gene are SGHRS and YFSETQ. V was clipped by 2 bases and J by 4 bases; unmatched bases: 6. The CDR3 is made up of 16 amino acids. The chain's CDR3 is CASSFTLAGSTGELFF. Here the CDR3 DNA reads TGCGCCAGCAGCTTCACCCTAGCGGGGAGCACCGGGGAGCTGTTTTTT. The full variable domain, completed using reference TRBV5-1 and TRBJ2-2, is KAGVTQTPRYLIKTRGQQVTLSCSPISGHRSVSWYQQTPGQGLQFLFEYFSETQRNKGNFPGRFSGRQFSNSRSEMNVSTLELGDSALYLCASSFTLAGSTGELFFGEGSRLTVL.

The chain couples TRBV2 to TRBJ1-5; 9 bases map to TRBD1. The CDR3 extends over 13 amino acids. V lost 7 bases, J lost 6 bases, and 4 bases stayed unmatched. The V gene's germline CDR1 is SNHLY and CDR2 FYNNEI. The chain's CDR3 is CASTGTGSQPQHF. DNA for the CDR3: TGTGCCAGCACCGGGACAGGGAGTCAGCCCCAGCATTTT.

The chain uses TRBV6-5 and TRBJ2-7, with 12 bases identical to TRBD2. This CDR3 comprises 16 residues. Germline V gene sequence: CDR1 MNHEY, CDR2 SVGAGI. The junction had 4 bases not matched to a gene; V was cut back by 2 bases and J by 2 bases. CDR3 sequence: CASSYGTSGSPYEQYF. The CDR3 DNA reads TGTGCCAGCAGTTACGGGACTAGCGGGTCCCCCTACGAGCAGTACTTC.